The present T cell receptor (beta chain) was sequenced within a study of T cell responses to AZD1222 COVID-19 vaccine. The repertoire was sequenced with immunoSEQ multiplex PCR; TCRdb's copy has only in-frame clones and lacks some. In the table there are about 120,000 clones, under 90% of which are singletons. Germline V gene lookup returns CDR1 SEHNR and CDR2 FQNEAQ (reference sequence). The CDR3 extends over 12 amino acids. V was pared by 1 base and J by 15 bases, with 13 bases between. With regard to this clone: The antigen remains undetermined.

Findings of the study overall: Only six or seven AZD1222 recipients tested seropositive at baseline.

Sequenced material: peripheral blood, taken on day 0 of AZD1222 vaccination. The receptor comes from an adult in good health. This chain links TRBV7-9 with TRBJ2-1; D not resolved. The CDR3: CASSLGLRFLFF. The CDR3 coding sequence is TGTGCCAGCAGCTTAGGACTGAGATTTTTGTTCTTC.